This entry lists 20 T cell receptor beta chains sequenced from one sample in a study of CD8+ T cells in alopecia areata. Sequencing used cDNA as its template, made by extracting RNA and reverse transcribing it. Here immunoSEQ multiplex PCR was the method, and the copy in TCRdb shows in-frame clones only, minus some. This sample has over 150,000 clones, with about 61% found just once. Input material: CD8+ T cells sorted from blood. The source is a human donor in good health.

This CDR3 reads CSVELRDNEQFF. In nucleotides, the CDR3 is TGCAGCGTTGAACTCCGGGACAATGAGCAGTTCTTC. This chain connects TRBV29-1 to TRBJ2-1; no clear D. This CDR3 is 12 amino acids long. Germline V gene sequence: CDR1 SQVTM, CDR2 ANQGSEA. Trimming removed 2 bases from V and 5 bases from J, with 7 bases in between.

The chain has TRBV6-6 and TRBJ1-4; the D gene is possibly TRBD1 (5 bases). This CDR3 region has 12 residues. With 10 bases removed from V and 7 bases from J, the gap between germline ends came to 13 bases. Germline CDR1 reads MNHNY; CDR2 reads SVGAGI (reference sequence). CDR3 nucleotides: TGTGCCACCTGGGGGAGGGGTGAAAAACTGTTTTTT. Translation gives CATWGRGEKLFF.

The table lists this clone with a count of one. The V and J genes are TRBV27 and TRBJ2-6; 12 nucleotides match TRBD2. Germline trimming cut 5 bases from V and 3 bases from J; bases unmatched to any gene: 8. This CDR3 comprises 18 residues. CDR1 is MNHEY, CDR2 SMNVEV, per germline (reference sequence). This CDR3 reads CASSHLTSGGGGANVLTF. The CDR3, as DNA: TGTGCCAGCAGTCACCTGACTAGCGGGGGAGGTGGGGCCAACGTCCTGACTTTC.

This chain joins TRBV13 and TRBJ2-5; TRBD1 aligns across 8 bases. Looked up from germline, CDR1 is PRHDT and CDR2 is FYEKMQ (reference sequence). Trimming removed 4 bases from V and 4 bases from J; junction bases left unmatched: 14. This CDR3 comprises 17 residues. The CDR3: CASSSIVGQGGGETQYF. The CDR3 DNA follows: TGTGCCAGCAGCTCTATTGTCGGACAGGGAGGAGGAGAGACCCAGTACTTC.

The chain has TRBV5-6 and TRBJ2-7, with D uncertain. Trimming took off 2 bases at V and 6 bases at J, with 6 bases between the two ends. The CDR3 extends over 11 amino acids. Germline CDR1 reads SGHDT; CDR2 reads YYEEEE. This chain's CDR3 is CASSFGFEQYF. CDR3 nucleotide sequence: TGTGCCAGCAGCTTTGGGTTCGAGCAGTACTTC.

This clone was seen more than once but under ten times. Written as DNA, the CDR3 is TGCAGCGTTGAGGGGACGGGCTCGGTCGAGCAGTACTTC. Amino acid sequence: CSVEGTGSVEQYF. The rearrangement links TRBV29-1 to TRBJ2-7, with D possibly being TRBD1 or TRBD2 (5 bases each). The CDR3 totals 13 residues. CDR1 is SQVTM and CDR2 is ANQGSEA in the germline V gene. V dropped 3 bases and J dropped 6 bases, with 15 bases sitting between them.

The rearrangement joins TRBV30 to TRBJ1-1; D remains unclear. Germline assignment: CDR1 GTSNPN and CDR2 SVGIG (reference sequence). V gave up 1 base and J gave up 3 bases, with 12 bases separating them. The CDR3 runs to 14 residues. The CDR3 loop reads CAWSGPDLHTEAFF. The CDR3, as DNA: TGTGCCTGGAGTGGACCCGACCTTCACACTGAAGCTTTCTTT.

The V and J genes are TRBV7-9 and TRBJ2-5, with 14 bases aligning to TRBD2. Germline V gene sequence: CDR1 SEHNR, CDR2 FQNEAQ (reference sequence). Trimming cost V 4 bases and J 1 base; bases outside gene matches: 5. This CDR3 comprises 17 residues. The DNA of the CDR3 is TGTGCCAGCAGCTCGGGACTAGCGGGGGACACCCAAGAGACCCAGTACTTC. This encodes CASSSGLAGDTQETQYF.

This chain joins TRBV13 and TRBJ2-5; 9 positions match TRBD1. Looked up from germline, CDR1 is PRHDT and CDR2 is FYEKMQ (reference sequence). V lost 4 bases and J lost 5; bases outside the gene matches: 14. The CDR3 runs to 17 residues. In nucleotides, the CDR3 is TGTGCCAGCAGCTCCCAAAACCACAGGGGGCCGGGGGAGACCCAGTACTTC. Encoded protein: CASSSQNHRGPGETQYF.

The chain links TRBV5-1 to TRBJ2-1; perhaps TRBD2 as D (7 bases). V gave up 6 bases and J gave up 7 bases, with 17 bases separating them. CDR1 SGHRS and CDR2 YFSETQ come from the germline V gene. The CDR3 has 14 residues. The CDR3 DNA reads TGCGCCAGCAACGGGGGGCCCACGGGTAATGAGCAGTTCTTC. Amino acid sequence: CASNGGPTGNEQFF.

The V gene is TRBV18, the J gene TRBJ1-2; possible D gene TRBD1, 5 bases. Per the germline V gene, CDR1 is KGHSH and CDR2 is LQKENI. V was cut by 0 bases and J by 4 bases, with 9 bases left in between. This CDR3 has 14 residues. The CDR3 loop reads CASSPPRQGYGYTF. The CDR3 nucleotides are TGTGCCAGCTCACCACCGAGGCAGGGCTATGGCTACACCTTC. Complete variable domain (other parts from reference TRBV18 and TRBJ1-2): NAGVMQNPRHLVRRRGQEARLRCSPMKGHSHVYWYRQLPEEGLKFMVYLQKENIIDESGMPKERFSAEFPKEGPSILRIQQVVRGDSAAYFCASSPPRQGYGYTFGSGTRLTVV.

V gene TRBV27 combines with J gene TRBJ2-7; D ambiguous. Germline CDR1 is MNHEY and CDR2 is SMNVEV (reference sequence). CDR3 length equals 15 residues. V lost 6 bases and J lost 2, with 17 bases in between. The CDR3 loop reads CASSSPPRPTYEQYF. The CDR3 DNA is TGTGCCAGCAGCTCCCCTCCTCGCCCCACCTACGAGCAGTACTTC.

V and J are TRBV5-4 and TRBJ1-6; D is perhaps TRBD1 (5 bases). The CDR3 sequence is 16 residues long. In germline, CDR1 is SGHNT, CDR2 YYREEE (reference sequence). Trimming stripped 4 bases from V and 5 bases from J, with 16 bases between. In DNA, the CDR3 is TGTGCCAGCAGCGACGCTATGACAGTGAATAATTCACCCCTCCACTTT. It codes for CASSDAMTVNNSPLHF.

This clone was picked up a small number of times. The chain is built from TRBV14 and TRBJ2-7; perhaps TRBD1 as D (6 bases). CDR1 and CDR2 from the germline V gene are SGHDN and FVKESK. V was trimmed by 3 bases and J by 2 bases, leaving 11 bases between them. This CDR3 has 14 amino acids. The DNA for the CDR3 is TGTGCCAGCAGCCAGAGGACAGTAACCTACGAGCAGTACTTC. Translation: CASSQRTVTYEQYF.

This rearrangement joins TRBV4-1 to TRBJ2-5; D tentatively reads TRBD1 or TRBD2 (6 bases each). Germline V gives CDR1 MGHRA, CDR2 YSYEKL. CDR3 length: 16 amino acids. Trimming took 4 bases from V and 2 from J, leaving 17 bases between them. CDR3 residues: CASSPSGGPGQETQYF. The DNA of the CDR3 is TGCGCCAGCAGCCCCAGTGGGGGGCCGGGGCAAGAGACCCAGTACTTC.

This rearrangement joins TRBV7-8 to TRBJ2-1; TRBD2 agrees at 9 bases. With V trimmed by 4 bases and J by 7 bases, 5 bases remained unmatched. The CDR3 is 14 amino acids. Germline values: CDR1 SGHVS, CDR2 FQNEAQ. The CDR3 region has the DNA TGTGCCAGCAGCTCCCCTACTAGCGGGAATGAGCAGTTCTTC. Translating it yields CASSSPTSGNEQFF.

This CDR3 reads CASSSSGGADTQYF. CDR3 nucleotides: TGTGCCAGCAGCTCTAGCGGGGGAGCAGATACGCAGTATTTT. The rearrangement uses TRBV7-9 and TRBJ2-3; 10 bases are a match to TRBD2. The V gene end was trimmed by 4 bases and the J gene end by 4 bases; junction bases not matched to a gene: 2. From germline, CDR1 is SEHNR and CDR2 FQNEAQ (reference sequence). This CDR3 is 14 amino acids long.

CDR3 DNA sequence: TGTGCCAGCAGTTTACAGGCGTATAGCAATCAGCCCCAGCATTTT. It codes for CASSLQAYSNQPQHF. This chain connects TRBV27 to TRBJ1-5; D not resolved. Trimming stripped 2 bases from V and 0 bases from J, with 8 bases between. Germline V gene lookup returns CDR1 MNHEY and CDR2 SMNVEV (reference sequence). The CDR3 sequence is 15 residues long.

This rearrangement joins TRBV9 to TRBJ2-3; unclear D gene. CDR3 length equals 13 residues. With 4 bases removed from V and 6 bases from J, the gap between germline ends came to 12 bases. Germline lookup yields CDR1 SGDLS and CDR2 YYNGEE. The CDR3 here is CASSSFVGDTQYF. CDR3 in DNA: TGTGCCAGCAGCTCCTTCGTCGGCGATACGCAGTATTTT.

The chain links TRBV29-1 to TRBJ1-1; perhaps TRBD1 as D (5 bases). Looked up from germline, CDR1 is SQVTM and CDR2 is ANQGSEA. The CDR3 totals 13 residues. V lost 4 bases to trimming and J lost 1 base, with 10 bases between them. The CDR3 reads CSVAGPKNTEAFF. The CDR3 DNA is TGCAGCGTTGCGGGGCCGAAGAACACTGAAGCTTTCTTT. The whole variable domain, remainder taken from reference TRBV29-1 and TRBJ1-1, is SAVISQKPSRDICQRGTSLTIQCQVDSQVTMMFWYRQQPGQSLTLIATANQGSEATYESGFVIDKFPISRPNLTFSTLTVSNMSPEDSSIYLCSVAGPKNTEAFFGQGTRLTVV.